A single sample gave rise to the 21 T cell receptor beta chains below, sequenced in a study of long-term antiretroviral therapy in people with HIV. Survey-level resolution applied to immunoSEQ assay v3.0. Generated by immunoSEQ multiplex PCR, the TCRdb table keeps only in-frame clones and is missing some. The repertoire holds around 15,000 clones, with around 83% as singletons. The sample in question was unsorted PBMCs, obtained 0.5 years after starting antiretroviral therapy. Receptors originate from a woman between 40 and 50 years old with HIV.

The chain is built from TRBV7-9 and TRBJ2-1; D possibly uses TRBD1 or TRBD2 (8 bases each). Germline-derived CDR1 and CDR2 are SEHNR and FQNEAQ (reference sequence). V gave up 10 bases and J gave up 7 bases, with 23 bases separating them. The CDR3 loop spans 15 amino acids. The CDR3 DNA reads TGTGCCATCCCAACAGGGGGACTAGGATGGAATGAGCAGTTCTTC. Translating it yields CAIPTGGLGWNEQFF.

This chain uses TRBV6-5 with TRBJ2-1, with unresolved D. V lost 2 bases, J lost 0 bases, and 11 bases lay in between. The CDR3 is 16 residues long. Germline CDR1 and CDR2: MNHEY and SVGAGI. The CDR3 here is CASSYEYSSSYNEQFF. Written as DNA, the CDR3 is TGTGCCAGCAGTTACGAATACTCTAGCTCCTACAATGAGCAGTTCTTC.

The chain links TRBV6-1 to TRBJ2-1; 8 bases are shared with TRBD2. CDR1 and CDR2 from the germline V gene are MNHNS and SASEGT. Germline trimming cut 1 base from V and 4 bases from J; bases unmatched to any gene: 9. There are 17 residues in the CDR3. The CDR3 loop reads CASSEDMLRLAYNEQFF. The DNA for the CDR3 is TGTGCCAGCAGTGAAGACATGTTAAGACTAGCGTACAATGAGCAGTTCTTC.

This clone was seen a single time. The chain employs TRBV9 and TRBJ2-7; D uncertain. From germline, CDR1 is SGDLS and CDR2 YYNGEE. The CDR3 runs 13 residues. V lost 0 bases, J lost 5 bases, and 9 bases lay in between. The CDR3 loop reads CASSVGSGHEQYF. CDR3 in DNA: TGTGCCAGCAGCGTAGGCTCGGGTCACGAGCAGTACTTC.

The genes are TRBV5-4 and TRBJ2-1, with TRBD2 identical over 11 bases. The germline gives CDR1 SGHNT, CDR2 YYREEE (reference sequence). J gave up 0 bases and V 4 bases, and 0 bases lay outside the gene matches. This CDR3 comprises 15 residues. The CDR3 loop reads CASSTSGSSYNEQFF. The CDR3 coding sequence is TGTGCCAGCAGCACTAGCGGGAGCTCCTACAATGAGCAGTTCTTC.

This clone was picked up a small number of times. The DNA for the CDR3 is TGCGCCAGCAGCAAAAGAGCAGGACCCTACGAGCAGTACTTC. Its translation: CASSKRAGPYEQYF. V and J are TRBV4-3 and TRBJ2-7, with no clear D. The CDR3 has 14 residues. Trimming shortened V by 5 bases and J by 2 bases, and 13 bases separated the two germline ends. CDR1 is LGHNA, CDR2 YSLEER, per germline.

This clone was recorded a few times. The V call is TRBV7-8, the J call TRBJ1-2; D not resolved. V lost 2 bases and J 2 bases, leaving 3 bases between the germline ends. From germline, CDR1 is SGHVS and CDR2 FQNEAQ. CDR3 length: 12 amino acids. This chain's CDR3 is CASSLKNYGYTF. CDR3 in DNA: TGTGCCAGCAGCTTAAAGAACTATGGCTACACCTTC.

The rearrangement uses TRBV5-4 and TRBJ1-1; tentatively, D is TRBD1 (6 bases). The CDR3 totals 14 residues. The V gene's germline CDR1 is SGHNT and CDR2 YYREEE (reference sequence). The ends were cut back, 4 bases at V and 5 bases at J, with 15 bases in the middle. In DNA form, the CDR3 reads TGTGCCAGCAGCCCCCAGGGGAGGGAGACTGAAGCTTTCTTT. It encodes CASSPQGRETEAFF.

The chain carries TRBV19 and TRBJ1-1, with D unresolved. Germline V gene sequence: CDR1 LNHDA, CDR2 SQIVND (reference sequence). With 9 bases removed from V and 1 base from J, the gap between germline ends came to 18 bases. There are 15 residues in the CDR3. Written as DNA, the CDR3 is TGTGCCAGCAAAAATACTATCCAACCGAACACTGAAGCTTTCTTT. Its protein is CASKNTIQPNTEAFF.

The chain couples TRBV6-5 to TRBJ2-3; D is unresolved. Germline V gives CDR1 MNHEY, CDR2 SVGAGI. CDR3 length equals 13 residues. V lost 6 bases and J lost 2, with 9 bases in between. The CDR3 protein is CASRWQHTDTQYF. The CDR3 nucleotides are TGTGCCAGCAGGTGGCAGCACACAGATACGCAGTATTTT.

The CDR3 DNA reads TGTGCCAGCAGCAGGGACATTAATGGAGATACGCAGTATTTT. The encoded protein is CASSRDINGDTQYF. The rearrangement links TRBV4-2 to TRBJ2-3; a possible D gene is TRBD1 (6 bases). CDR1 LGHNA and CDR2 YNFKEQ come from the germline V gene. V gave up 5 bases and J gave up 5 bases, with 14 bases separating them. This CDR3 has 14 amino acids.

The V gene is TRBV28, the J gene TRBJ2-7, with 9 bases that match TRBD1. The V gene's germline CDR1 is MDHEN and CDR2 SYDVKM. With 6 bases clipped from V and 5 bases from J, the junction kept 11 bases outside the gene matches. The CDR3 loop spans 15 amino acids. The CDR3 DNA sequence: TGTGCCAGCAGGCAGGCCGGGACAGGGTCCAACGAGCAGTACTTC. Encoded protein: CASRQAGTGSNEQYF.

This rearrangement joins TRBV11-2 to TRBJ1-1, with TRBD1 matching over 7 bases. CDR1 SGHAT and CDR2 FQNNGV come from the germline V gene. The CDR3 consists of 13 residues. The ends lost 8 bases at V and 1 base at J; junction bases unmatched: 4. For the CDR3, the DNA is TGTGCCAGCGGCGGGACAGCGAACACTGAAGCTTTCTTT. It yields the protein CASGGTANTEAFF.

This chain joins TRBV7-2 and TRBJ2-5, with 7 bases that match TRBD2. The CDR3 has 13 residues. CDR1 is SGHTA and CDR2 is FQGNSA in the germline V gene. The trim removed 3 bases at V and 7 bases at J, leaving 5 bases unmatched. The CDR3 nucleotides are TGTGCCAGCAGCTTCGGGACTATTGTGACCCAGTACTTC. This encodes CASSFGTIVTQYF.

The chain links TRBV10-3 to TRBJ2-1, with D unclear. Germline CDR1 ENHRY, CDR2 SYGVKD. The CDR3 extends over 13 amino acids. The V gene lost 0 bases and the J gene lost 13 bases, with 13 bases spanning the gap. CDR3 nucleotide sequence: TGTGCCATCAGTGAGTCGGTCCAAGAATCTCAGTTCTTC. It encodes CAISESVQESQFF.

This sequence joins TRBV14 and TRBJ2-2, with D hard to call. Germline V gene lookup returns CDR1 SGHDN and CDR2 FVKESK. V lost 4 bases to trimming and J lost 7 bases, with 10 bases between them. The CDR3 runs to 13 residues. CDR3 protein: CASSLVTSGELFF. Written as DNA, the CDR3 is TGTGCCAGCAGCCTTGTGACGAGCGGGGAGCTGTTTTTT. Full variable domain (rest looked up from reference TRBV14 and TRBJ2-2): EAGVTQFPSHSVIEKGQTVTLRCDPISGHDNLYWYRRVMGKEIKFLLHFVKESKQDESGMPNNRFLAERTGGTYSTLKVQPAELEDSGVYFCASSLVTSGELFFGEGSRLTVL.

This clone occurred a few times. The chain employs TRBV4-1 and TRBJ2-1; possibly TRBD1 for D (6 bases). The CDR3 loop spans 15 amino acids. The V end lost 4 bases, the J end lost 9 bases, and 19 bases lay between the germline ends. CDR1 is MGHRA, CDR2 YSYEKL, per germline. This CDR3 reads CASSRLTERGGEQFF. DNA of the CDR3: TGCGCCAGCAGCCGCCTAACGGAGAGAGGGGGTGAGCAGTTCTTC.

V and J are TRBV11-1 and TRBJ2-7; D ambiguous. V shed 1 base and J shed 1 base, with 8 bases lying between them. The length of the CDR3 is 14 residues. Germline CDR1 reads SGHAT; CDR2 reads FQDESV (reference sequence). CDR3: CASSLVGSSYEQYF. The CDR3 DNA sequence: TGTGCCAGCAGCTTAGTTGGCAGTTCCTACGAGCAGTACTTC.

The chain employs TRBV9 and TRBJ2-7, with 7 nucleotides matching TRBD2. Germline loops: CDR1 SGDLS, CDR2 YYNGEE. V trimming: 0 bases; J trimming: 2 bases; junction bases outside the gene matches: 5. The CDR3 consists of 15 residues. CDR3 region: CASSVGEGMTYEQYF. The CDR3 DNA reads as TGTGCCAGCAGCGTAGGGGAGGGTATGACCTACGAGCAGTACTTC.

The chain employs TRBV7-9 and TRBJ2-5; 10 nucleotides match TRBD2. The germline V gene encodes CDR1 SEHNR and CDR2 FQNEAQ (reference sequence). The length of the CDR3 is 18 residues. After removal of 1 base from V and 5 bases from J, the junction contained 13 bases not matched to a gene. The CDR3 protein is CASSLVGSSGSAGETQYF. The CDR3 DNA is TGTGCCAGCAGCTTAGTGGGCTCTAGCGGGAGTGCGGGGGAGACCCAGTACTTC.

This clone was counted a single time. The CDR3 DNA follows: TGTGCCAGCAGTTTAATTCAGGGGCTATCCTACGAGCAGTACTTC. Protein: CASSLIQGLSYEQYF. This sequence joins TRBV28 and TRBJ2-7; D is perhaps TRBD1 (6 bases). The CDR3 is made up of 15 amino acids. V gave up 2 bases and J gave up 1 base, with 12 bases separating them. Germline V gives CDR1 MDHEN, CDR2 SYDVKM.